One T cell receptor beta chain is described in this entry. This clone was seen repeatedly, ten times or more. Its antigen is not yet known. No much larger clone is present one base from it, and per-base qualities are unavailable. On the day of marrow donation, related bone marrow donors gave peripheral blood samples. Peripheral blood and bone marrow mononuclear cells were isolated by Ficoll-Hypaque density centrifugation and cryopreserved. These data come from a study of T cells after posttransplantation cyclophosphamide (dated by TCRdb to about 2016). In terms of the full investigation: Using TRB sequencing, the study followed how the T cell repertoire rebuilt after myeloablative bone marrow transplantation with posttransplantation cyclophosphamide given as GVHD prophylaxis. Samples from about 37 PTCy-treated patients and 16 related bone marrow donors of those patients were subjected to antigen receptor sequencing. Blood from all 35 or so PTCy patients with 1-year posttransplant specimens was subjected to TRB sequencing. In 3 patients, up to roughly 3 additional blood samples taken between 2 and 5.2 years after transplant also underwent TRB sequencing, as did pretransplant blood from a handful of patients. Because TRA and TRB clonality were tightly correlated in fewer than 10 samples, subsequent TCR analyses were focused on TRB only. Public TRB sequences were searched against a database of over 3,500 sequences associated with responses to pathogens, tumor antigens, self-antigens and alloantigens. The research as a whole found: The TRB repertoires of T cells infiltrating skin or the GI tract showed only limited overlap with the TRB repertoires found in blood. At 1-2 months, donor-recipient similarity was low but rose over the first year, and the later blood repertoires were often dominated by donor CD8+ memory clones. Across some 45 patients, TRB clonality was highly associated with recipient CMV seropositivity and CMV reactivation, and PTCy diversity was similar to diversity in CNI/methotrexate controls.

Genomic DNA was the input for TRB sequencing, which was run either with the immunoSEQ assay at survey resolution or with the hsTCRB kit. The study's own analysis went as follows. The immunoSEQ software handled initial read processing, and the LymphoSeq R package was used for repertoire analyses. Clonality was calculated as 1 minus normalized Shannon entropy, and the Gini coefficient was also calculated for each TRB dataset. To infer phenotypes in unsorted samples, TRB sequences from sorted subsets of the recipient or donor were mapped onto the unsorted samples of the same recipient. Held by TCRdb, this immuneACCESS table contains in-frame sequences only and omits some clones. Under half of the omission traces to an unresolved V gene where checked; the cause of the rest is unknown. That table is the source of V, J and clone size, and D and trimming were worked out from the DNA. Listed for this sample are 20,000 to 30,000 clones, none observed only a single time. Clones ranked in the top ten supply approximately 4.8% of the sample.

Trimming takes 7 bases from V and 4 bases from J, and the germline ends sit 16 bases apart. Sequences SGHTA (CDR1) and FQGNSA (CDR2) are obtained from the germline V gene. The CDR3 runs 14 residues from the cysteine to the phenylalanine. The only DNA kept is the CDR3, 42 bases in frame from the first base. In this chain, TRBV7-2 is recombined with TRBJ2-5, and perhaps TRBD1 as D gene, on 6 matching bases. The TCR comes from a woman aged 50 to 60 in good health, CMV-negative, and a related stem cell transplant donor. Sample: PBMCs. The CDR3 region has the sequence CASTARGTIETQYF. At the DNA level, the sequence is TGTGCCAGCACGGCCAGGGGCACAATAGAGACCCAGTACTTC. With the rest looked up from the reference TRBV7-2 and TRBJ2-5 genes rather than sequenced, the full variable domain is GAGVSQSPSNKVTEKGKDVELRCDPISGHTALYWYRQSLGQGLEFLIYFQGNSAPDKSGLPSDRFSAERTGGSVSTLTIQRTQQEDSAVYLCASTARGTIETQYFGPGTRLLVL.